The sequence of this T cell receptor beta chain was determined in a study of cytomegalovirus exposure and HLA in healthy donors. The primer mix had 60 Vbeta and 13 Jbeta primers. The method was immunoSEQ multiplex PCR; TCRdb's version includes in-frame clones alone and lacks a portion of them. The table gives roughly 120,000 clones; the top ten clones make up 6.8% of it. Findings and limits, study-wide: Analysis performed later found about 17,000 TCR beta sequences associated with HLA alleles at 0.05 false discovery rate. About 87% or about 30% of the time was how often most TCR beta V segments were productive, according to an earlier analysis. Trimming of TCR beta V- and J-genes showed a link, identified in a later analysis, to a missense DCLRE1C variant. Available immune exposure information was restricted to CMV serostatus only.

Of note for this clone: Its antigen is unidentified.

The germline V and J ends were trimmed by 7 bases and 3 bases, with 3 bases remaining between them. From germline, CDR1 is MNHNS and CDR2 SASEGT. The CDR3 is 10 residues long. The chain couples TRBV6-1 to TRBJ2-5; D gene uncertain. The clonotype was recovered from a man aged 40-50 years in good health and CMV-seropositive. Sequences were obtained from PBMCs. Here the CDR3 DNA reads TGTGCCAGCATAAAAGAGACCCAGTACTTC. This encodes CASIKETQYF.